The table lists the clone carrying this TCR beta chain with a few counts. As the library was built, unique molecular identifiers were attached to individual cDNA molecules. TCRdb recomputed calls from the RACE reads with MiXCR, one row per CDR3 protein. Of 280,000 or so distinct CDR3 sequences listed, 7.5% to 9% are singletons. Time point denoted: pre-sensitization, week 0. The treatment was: therapeutic diphenylcyclopropenone sensitization with weekly scalp DPC. Blood draws preceded each patch test application. Every donor had alopecia and was 18 to 70 years old; all were suitable for DPC. The sample is drawn from a study of human T cells and chemical hapten exposure. Study details: Diphenylcyclopropenone was applied weekly to patients' scalps across the roughly 23-week study.

This clonotype was sampled from a young man with alopecia areata. Some clones in this sample may be carry-over from other donors' samples. The material sequenced was whole blood, taken in connection with sensitization to the hapten diphenylcyclopropenone (DPC).

The DNA for the CDR3 is TGTGCCAGCAGCACCGGGACAGGCCCCTACGAGCAGTACTTC. Its translation: CASSTGTGPYEQYF. J is TRBJ2-7 and V is TRBV7-3; 8 positions agree with TRBD1. CDR3 size: 14 residues. Trimming removed 5 bases from V and 2 bases from J; junction bases left unmatched: 5. Germline assignment: CDR1 SGHTA and CDR2 FQGTGA.